These T cell receptor beta chains were read from a single sample in a study of OX40 agonist ivuxolimab in advanced cancers. Assay used: immunoSEQ multiplex PCR; TCRdb lists only in-frame clones, some missing. This sample yields approximately 66,000 clones, of which roughly four fifths are seen a single time; 3% to 4% belongs to the top ten. Here the sequenced sample was CD4+ or CD8+ T cells sorted from blood, taken in a trial of the OX40 agonist ivuxolimab. These receptors were taken from an adult with an advanced solid tumor such as melanoma, head and neck, liver or kidney cancer. Both conserved end residues are part of each CDR3. D genes are given only for firm matches. The size of a clone is reported for some rows only, either as once, few or many, or as a class for expanded clones.

TRBV11-3	.	.	TRBJ1-5	CASSLYGNQPQHF	TGTGCCAGCAGCTTATATGGGAATCAGCCCCAGCATTTT
TRBV10-3	.	.	TRBJ2-7	CAISEKQASSYEQYF	TGTGCCATCAGTGAGAAACAGGCCTCCTCGTACGAGCAGTACTTC
TRBV7-2	.	TRBD1	TRBJ2-1	CASSLQGSGTGNTNEQFF	TGTGCCAGCAGCTTACAGGGGTCCGGGACAGGGAATACAAATGAGCAGTTCTTC
TRBV6-5	.	.	TRBJ2-1	CASSYGGGLYNEQFF	TGTGCCAGCAGTTACGGAGGGGGCCTCTACAATGAGCAGTTCTTC
TRBV5-1	.	.	TRBJ1-4	CASSSRGTGVATNEKLFF	TGCGCCAGCAGCTCTCGGGGGACCGGAGTTGCAACTAATGAAAAACTGTTTTTT
TRBV27	.	TRBD1	TRBJ2-3	CASGSGQGATDTQYF	TGTGCCAGTGGGTCCGGACAGGGAGCGACAGATACGCAGTATTTT
TRBV6-5	.	.	TRBJ2-5	CASSSKGRTETQYF	TGTGCCAGCAGCTCTAAGGGTCGGACGGAGACCCAGTACTTC
TRBV28	.	TRBD1	TRBJ2-6	CASSSWDRPISGANVLTF	TGTGCCAGCAGTAGCTGGGACAGACCCATCTCTGGGGCCAACGTCCTGACTTTC
TRBV6-6	.	.	TRBJ1-4	CASNGRDPATNEKLFF	TGTGCCAGCAACGGACGGGACCCTGCAACTAATGAAAAACTGTTTTTT
TRBV5-1	.	.	TRBJ1-5	CASSPDGYQPQHF	TGCGCCAGCAGCCCCGACGGATATCAGCCCCAGCATTTT
TRBV6-6	.	.	TRBJ1-5	CASSSPLTQHF	TGTGCCAGCAGTTCCCCACTGACCCAGCATTTT
TRBV5-4	.	.	TRBJ2-7	CASSLVGMAYEQYF	TGTGCCAGCAGCTTGGTGGGGATGGCCTACGAGCAGTACTTC
TRBV7-2	.	TRBD2	TRBJ2-7	CASSHTGTSGDEQYF	TGTGCCAGCAGCCATACTGGGACTAGCGGGGACGAGCAGTACTTC
TRBV5-1	.	TRBD1	TRBJ1-1	CASSGQGGTEAFF	TGCGCCAGCTCCGGACAGGGTGGCACTGAAGCTTTCTTT
TRBV6-5	few	.	TRBJ1-2	CASSYSRQRNYGYTF	TGTGCCAGCAGTTACTCGAGGCAGCGAAACTATGGCTACACCTTC
TRBV5-6	.	TRBD1	TRBJ2-1	CASSLRTGGGSEQFF	TGTGCCAGCAGCTTGAGGACAGGGGGTGGTAGTGAGCAGTTCTTC
TRBV4-2	.	.	TRBJ1-4	CASIKNPGGGSEEKLFF	TGTGCCAGCATAAAAAACCCGGGGGGTGGTAGTGAAGAAAAACTGTTTTTT
TRBV5-4	.	.	TRBJ1-4	CASSLRRSSGEKLFF	TGTGCCAGCAGCTTGCGGAGGTCCTCTGGCGAAAAACTGTTTTTT
TRBV6-1	.	.	TRBJ1-2	CASRFGGEGYTF	TGTGCCAGCAGGTTCGGTGGGGAGGGCTACACCTTC
TRBV7-3	.	TRBD1	TRBJ2-5	CASSRTGGYQETQYF	TGTGCCAGCAGCAGGACAGGGGGGTACCAAGAGACCCAGTACTTC
TRBV6-6	.	.	TRBJ2-1	CASNKPYEGFRDEQFF	TGTGCCAGCAACAAACCCTACGAGGGTTTTCGGGATGAGCAGTTCTTC
TRBV7-2	.	.	TRBJ2-3	CASSLVAVSDTQYF	TGTGCCAGCAGCTTAGTAGCTGTCTCAGATACGCAGTATTTT
TRBV18	.	.	TRBJ1-1	CASSPTAIGGEAEAFF	TGTGCCAGCTCACCAACCGCGATAGGGGGAGAGGCTGAAGCTTTCTTT
TRBV7-9	.	TRBD2	TRBJ2-2	CASHGSGGPGGELFF	TGTGCCAGCCACGGGAGCGGGGGGCCCGGTGGGGAGCTGTTTTTT
TRBV28	.	.	TRBJ2-7	CASTLSGALSEQYF	TGTGCCAGCACCCTATCGGGGGCGCTGAGCGAGCAGTACTTC
TRBV28	.	TRBD2	TRBJ2-7	CASSFGLAAISYEQYF	TGTGCCAGCAGTTTTGGACTAGCGGCCATCTCCTACGAGCAGTACTTC
TRBV18	.	.	TRBJ2-5	CASSPEGSWYQETQYF	TGTGCCAGCTCACCGGAGGGCAGCTGGTACCAAGAGACCCAGTACTTC
TRBV7-3	.	TRBD2	TRBJ2-6	CASTIASGGSGANVLTF	TGTGCCAGCACCATTGCTAGCGGGGGCTCTGGGGCCAACGTCCTGACTTTC
TRBV7-2	.	TRBD1	TRBJ1-6	CASSTRQGHNSPLHF	TGTGCCAGCAGCACCAGACAGGGGCATAATTCACCCCTCCACTTT
TRBV6-5	.	.	TRBJ1-2	CASSRSRQMGGYTF	TGTGCCAGCAGTAGATCCCGACAGATGGGTGGCTACACCTTC
TRBV7-9	.	TRBD1	TRBJ1-4	CASSPRTGGRTNEKLFF	TGTGCCAGCAGCCCTCGGACAGGGGGCAGAACTAATGAAAAACTGTTTTTT
TRBV6-5	.	.	TRBJ2-3	CASTEWGETDTQYF	TGTGCCAGCACCGAGTGGGGGGAAACAGATACGCAGTATTTT
TRBV7-9	.	.	TRBJ1-2	CASTQFGNNYGYTF	TGTGCCAGCACCCAGTTCGGGAATAACTATGGCTACACCTTC
TRBV7-6	.	TRBD2	TRBJ2-5	CASSLEGGLGGETQYF	TGTGCCAGCAGCTTAGAGGGGGGACTAGGAGGTGAGACCCAGTACTTC
TRBV19	.	.	TRBJ1-2	CASSISRTNYGYTF	TGTGCCAGTAGTATCTCCAGGACTAACTATGGCTACACCTTC
TRBV4-1	few	.	TRBJ2-3	CASSQEAGYSTDTQYF	TGCGCCAGCAGCCAAGAAGCAGGGTACAGCACAGATACGCAGTATTTT